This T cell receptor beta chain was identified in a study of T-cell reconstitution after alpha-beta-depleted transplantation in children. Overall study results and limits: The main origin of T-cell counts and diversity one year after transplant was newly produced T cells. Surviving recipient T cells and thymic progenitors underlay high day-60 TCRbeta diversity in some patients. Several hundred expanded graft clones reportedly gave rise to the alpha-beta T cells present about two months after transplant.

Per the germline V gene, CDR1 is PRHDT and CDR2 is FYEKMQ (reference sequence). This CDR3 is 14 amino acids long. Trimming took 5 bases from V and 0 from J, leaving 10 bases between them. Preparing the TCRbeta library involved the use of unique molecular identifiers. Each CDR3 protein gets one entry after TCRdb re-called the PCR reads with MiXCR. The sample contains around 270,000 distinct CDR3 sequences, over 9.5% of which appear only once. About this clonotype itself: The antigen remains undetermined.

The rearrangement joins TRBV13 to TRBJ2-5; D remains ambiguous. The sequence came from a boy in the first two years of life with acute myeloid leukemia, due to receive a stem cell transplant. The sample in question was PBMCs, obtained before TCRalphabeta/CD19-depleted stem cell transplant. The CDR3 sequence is CASSLHTNQETQYF. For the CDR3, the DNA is TGTGCCAGCAGCCTGCACACGAACCAAGAGACCCAGTACTTC. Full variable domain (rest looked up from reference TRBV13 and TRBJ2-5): AAGVIQSPRHLIKEKRETATLKCYPIPRHDTVYWYQQGPGQDPQFLISFYEKMQSDKGSIPDRFSAQQFSDYHSELNMSSLELGDSALYFCASSLHTNQETQYFGPGTRLLVL.